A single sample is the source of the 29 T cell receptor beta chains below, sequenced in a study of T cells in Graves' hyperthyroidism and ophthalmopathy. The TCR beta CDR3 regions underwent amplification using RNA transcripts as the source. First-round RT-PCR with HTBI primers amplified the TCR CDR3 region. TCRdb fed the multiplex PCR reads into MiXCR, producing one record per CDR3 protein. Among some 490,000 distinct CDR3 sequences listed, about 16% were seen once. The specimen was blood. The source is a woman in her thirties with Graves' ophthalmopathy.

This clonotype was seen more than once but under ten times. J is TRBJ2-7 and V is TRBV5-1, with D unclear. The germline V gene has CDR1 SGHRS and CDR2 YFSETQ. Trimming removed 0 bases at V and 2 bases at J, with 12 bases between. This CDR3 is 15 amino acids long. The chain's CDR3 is CASSLVPGAAYEQYF. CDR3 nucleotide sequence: TGCGCCAGCAGCTTGGTTCCGGGCGCGGCCTACGAGCAGTACTTC.

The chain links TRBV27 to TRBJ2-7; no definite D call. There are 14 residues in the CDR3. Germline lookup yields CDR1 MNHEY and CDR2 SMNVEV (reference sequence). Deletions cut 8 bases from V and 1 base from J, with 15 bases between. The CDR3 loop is CASQTGFRSYEQYF. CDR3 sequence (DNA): TGTGCCAGCCAGACCGGATTTCGTTCCTACGAGCAGTACTTC.

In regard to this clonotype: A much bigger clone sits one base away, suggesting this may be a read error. The chain's CDR3 is CSALDDLSYEQYF. DNA of the CDR3: TGCAGTGCCCTGGATGACTTGTCCTACGAGCAGTACTTC. The chain joins TRBV20-1 to TRBJ2-7; D remains unclear. Deletions cut 6 bases from V and 1 base from J, with 13 bases between. There are 13 residues in the CDR3. Per germline, CDR1 DFQATT and CDR2 SNEGSKA (reference sequence).

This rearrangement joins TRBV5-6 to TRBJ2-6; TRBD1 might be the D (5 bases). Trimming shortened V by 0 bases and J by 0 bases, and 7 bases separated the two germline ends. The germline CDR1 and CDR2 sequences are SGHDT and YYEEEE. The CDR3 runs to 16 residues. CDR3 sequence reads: CASSLVGPSGANVLTF. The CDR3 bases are TGTGCCAGCAGCTTGGTGGGGCCCTCTGGGGCCAACGTCCTGACTTTC.

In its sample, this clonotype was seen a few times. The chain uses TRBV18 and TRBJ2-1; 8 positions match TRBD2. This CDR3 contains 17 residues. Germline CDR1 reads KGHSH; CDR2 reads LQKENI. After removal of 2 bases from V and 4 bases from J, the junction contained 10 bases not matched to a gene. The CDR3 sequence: CASSPSPSGLTYNEQFF. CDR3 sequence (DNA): TGTGCCAGCTCACCATCTCCTAGCGGGCTCACATACAATGAGCAGTTCTTC.

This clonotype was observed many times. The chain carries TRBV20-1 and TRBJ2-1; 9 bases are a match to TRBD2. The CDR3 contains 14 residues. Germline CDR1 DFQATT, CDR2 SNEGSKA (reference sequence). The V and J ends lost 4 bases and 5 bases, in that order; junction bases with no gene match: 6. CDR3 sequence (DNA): TGCAGTGCTAACGAGGCTAGCGGGAACAATGAGCAGTTCTTC. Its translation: CSANEASGNNEQFF.

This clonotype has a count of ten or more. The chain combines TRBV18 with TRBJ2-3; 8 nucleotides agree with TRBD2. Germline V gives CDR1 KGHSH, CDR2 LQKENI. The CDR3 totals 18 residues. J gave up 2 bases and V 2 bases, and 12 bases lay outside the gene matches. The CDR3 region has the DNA TGTGCCAGCTCACCAGTATGGTCTAGCGGGCCGAACACAGATACGCAGTATTTT. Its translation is CASSPVWSSGPNTDTQYF.

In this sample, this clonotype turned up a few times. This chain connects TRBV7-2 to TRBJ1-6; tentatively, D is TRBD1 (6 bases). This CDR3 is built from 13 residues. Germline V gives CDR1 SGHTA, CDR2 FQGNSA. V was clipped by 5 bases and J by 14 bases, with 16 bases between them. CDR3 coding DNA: TGTGCCAGCAGCACACGACAGGTTCCAACCCTCCACTTT. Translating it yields CASSTRQVPTLHF.

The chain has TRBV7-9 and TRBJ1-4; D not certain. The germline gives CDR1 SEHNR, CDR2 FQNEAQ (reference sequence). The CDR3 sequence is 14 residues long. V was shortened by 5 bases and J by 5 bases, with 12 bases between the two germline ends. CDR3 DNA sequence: TGTGCCAGCAGCCTGGACGAGAGGAATGAAAAACTGTTTTTT. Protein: CASSLDERNEKLFF.

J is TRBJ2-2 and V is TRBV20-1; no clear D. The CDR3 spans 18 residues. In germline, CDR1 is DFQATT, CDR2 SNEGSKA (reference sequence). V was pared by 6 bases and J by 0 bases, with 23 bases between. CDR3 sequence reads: CSALGDVTTPTNTGELFF. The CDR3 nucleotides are TGCAGTGCCCTAGGAGATGTGACCACTCCGACGAACACCGGGGAGCTGTTTTTT.

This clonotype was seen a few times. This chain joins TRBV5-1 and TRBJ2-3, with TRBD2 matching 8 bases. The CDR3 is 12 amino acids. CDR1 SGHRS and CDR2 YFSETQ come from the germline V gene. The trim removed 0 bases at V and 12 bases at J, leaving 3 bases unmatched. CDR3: CASSLDGRDQYF. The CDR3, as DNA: TGCGCCAGCAGCTTGGACGGGAGGGACCAGTATTTT.

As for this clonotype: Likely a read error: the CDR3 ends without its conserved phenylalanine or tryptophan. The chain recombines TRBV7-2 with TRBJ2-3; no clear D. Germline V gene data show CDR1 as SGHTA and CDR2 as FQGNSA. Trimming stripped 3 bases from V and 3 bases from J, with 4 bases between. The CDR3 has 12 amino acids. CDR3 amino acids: CASSFSTDTQYS. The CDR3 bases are TGTGCCAGCAGCTTCTCGACAGATACGCAGTATTCT.

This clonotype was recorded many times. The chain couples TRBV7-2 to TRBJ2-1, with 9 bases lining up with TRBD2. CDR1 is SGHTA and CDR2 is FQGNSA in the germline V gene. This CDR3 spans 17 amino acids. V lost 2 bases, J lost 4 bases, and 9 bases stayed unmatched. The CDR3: CASSLLAGGRGYNEQFF. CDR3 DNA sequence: TGTGCCAGCAGCTTACTAGCGGGCGGGAGGGGTTACAATGAGCAGTTCTTC. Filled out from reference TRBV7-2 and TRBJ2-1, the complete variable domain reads GAGVSQSPSNKVTEKGKDVELRCDPISGHTALYWYRQSLGQGLEFLIYFQGNSAPDKSGLPSDRFSAERTGGSVSTLTIQRTQQEDSAVYLCASSLLAGGRGYNEQFFGPGTRLTVL.

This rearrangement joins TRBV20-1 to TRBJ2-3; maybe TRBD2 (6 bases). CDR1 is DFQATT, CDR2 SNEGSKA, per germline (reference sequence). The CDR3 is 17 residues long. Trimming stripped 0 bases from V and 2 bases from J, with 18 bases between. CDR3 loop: CSARDPEGNGVTDTQYF. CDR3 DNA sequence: TGCAGTGCTAGAGATCCGGAGGGGAACGGGGTCACAGATACGCAGTATTTT.

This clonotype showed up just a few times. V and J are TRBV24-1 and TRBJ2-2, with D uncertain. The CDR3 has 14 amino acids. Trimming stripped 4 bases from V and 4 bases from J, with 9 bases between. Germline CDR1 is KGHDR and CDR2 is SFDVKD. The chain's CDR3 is CATSEPTVTGELFF. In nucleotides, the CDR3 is TGTGCCACCAGTGAACCTACGGTCACCGGGGAGCTGTTTTTT.

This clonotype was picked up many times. The CDR3 loop is CASSLAASAIQETQYF. The DNA for the CDR3 is TGTGCCAGCAGCCTGGCGGCGTCGGCAATCCAAGAGACCCAGTACTTC. J is TRBJ2-5 and V is TRBV5-5; D unresolved. CDR3 size: 16 residues. V lost 4 bases, J lost 1 base, and 17 bases lay in between. CDR1 and CDR2 from the germline V gene are SGHKS and YYEKEE (reference sequence).

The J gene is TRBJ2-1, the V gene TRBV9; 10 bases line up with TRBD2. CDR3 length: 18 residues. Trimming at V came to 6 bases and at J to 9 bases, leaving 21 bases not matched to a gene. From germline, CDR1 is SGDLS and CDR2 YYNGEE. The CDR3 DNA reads TGTGCCAGCACTCCAGGGGTCGCTAGCGGGGGAGGAGGCGGTGAGCAGTTCTTC. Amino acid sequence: CASTPGVASGGGGGEQFF.

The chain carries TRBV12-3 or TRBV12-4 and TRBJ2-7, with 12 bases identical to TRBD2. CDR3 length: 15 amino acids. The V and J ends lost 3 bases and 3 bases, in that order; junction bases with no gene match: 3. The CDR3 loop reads CASSFGLAGYYEQYF. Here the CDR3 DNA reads TGTGCCAGCAGTTTTGGACTAGCGGGATACTACGAGCAGTACTTC.

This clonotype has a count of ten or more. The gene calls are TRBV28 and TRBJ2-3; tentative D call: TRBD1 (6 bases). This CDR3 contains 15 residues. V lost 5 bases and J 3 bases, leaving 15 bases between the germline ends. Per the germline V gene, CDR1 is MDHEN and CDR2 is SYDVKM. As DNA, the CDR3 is TGTGCCAGCAGTCCCCTCGGACAGAGAACAGATACGCAGTATTTT. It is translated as CASSPLGQRTDTQYF. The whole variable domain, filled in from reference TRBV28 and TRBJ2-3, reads DVKVTQSSRYLVKRTGEKVFLECVQDMDHENMFWYRQDPGLGLRLIYFSYDVKMKEKGDIPEGYSVSREKKERFSLILESASTNQTSMYLCASSPLGQRTDTQYFGPGTRLTVL.

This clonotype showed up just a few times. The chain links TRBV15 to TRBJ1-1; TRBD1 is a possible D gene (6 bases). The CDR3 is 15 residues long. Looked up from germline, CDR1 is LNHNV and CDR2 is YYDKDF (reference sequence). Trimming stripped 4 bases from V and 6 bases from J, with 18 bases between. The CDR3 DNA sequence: TGTGCCACCAGCACCCATAGGGGGGGGGGCCCTGAAGCTTTCTTT. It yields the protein CATSTHRGGGPEAFF.

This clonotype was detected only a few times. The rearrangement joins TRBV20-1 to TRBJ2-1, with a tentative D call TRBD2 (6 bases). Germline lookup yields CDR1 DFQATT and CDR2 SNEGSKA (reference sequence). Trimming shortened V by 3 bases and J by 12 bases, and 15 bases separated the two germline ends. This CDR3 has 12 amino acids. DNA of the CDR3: TGCAGTGCTAGGGGACTTTTAATGAGGCAGTTCTTC. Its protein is CSARGLLMRQFF.

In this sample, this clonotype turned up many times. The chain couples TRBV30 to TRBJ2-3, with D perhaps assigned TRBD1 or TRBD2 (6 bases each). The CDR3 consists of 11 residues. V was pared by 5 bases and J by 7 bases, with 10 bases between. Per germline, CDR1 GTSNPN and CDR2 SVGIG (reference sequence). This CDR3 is CAWGGGNTQYF. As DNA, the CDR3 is TGTGCCTGGGGAGGGGGAAATACGCAGTATTTT.

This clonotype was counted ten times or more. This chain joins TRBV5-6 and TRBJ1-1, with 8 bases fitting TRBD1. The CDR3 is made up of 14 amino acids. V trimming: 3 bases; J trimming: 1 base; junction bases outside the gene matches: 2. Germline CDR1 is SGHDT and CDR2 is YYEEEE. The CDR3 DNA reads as TGTGCCAGCAGCTGGACAGGGAGGAACACTGAAGCTTTCTTT. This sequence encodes CASSWTGRNTEAFF.

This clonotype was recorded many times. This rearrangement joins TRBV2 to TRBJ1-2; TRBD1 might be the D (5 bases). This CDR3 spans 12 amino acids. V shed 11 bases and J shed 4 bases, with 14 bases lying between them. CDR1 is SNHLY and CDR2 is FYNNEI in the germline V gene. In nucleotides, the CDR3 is TGTGCCCCACGGGGGGGACCCTATGGCTACACCTTC. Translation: CAPRGGPYGYTF.

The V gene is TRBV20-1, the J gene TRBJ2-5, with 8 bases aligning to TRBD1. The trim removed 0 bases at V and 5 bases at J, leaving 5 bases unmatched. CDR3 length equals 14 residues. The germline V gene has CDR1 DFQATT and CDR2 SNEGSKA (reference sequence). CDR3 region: CSARDPGGDETQYF. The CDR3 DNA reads TGCAGTGCTAGAGACCCAGGGGGCGATGAGACCCAGTACTTC.

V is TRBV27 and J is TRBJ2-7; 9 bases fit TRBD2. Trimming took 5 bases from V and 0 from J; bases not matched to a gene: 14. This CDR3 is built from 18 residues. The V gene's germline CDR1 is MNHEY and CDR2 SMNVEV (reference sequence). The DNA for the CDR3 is TGTGCCAGCAGTCCACGGGGGACTAAGCGGGGGGCCTCCTACGAGCAGTACTTC. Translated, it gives CASSPRGTKRGASYEQYF.

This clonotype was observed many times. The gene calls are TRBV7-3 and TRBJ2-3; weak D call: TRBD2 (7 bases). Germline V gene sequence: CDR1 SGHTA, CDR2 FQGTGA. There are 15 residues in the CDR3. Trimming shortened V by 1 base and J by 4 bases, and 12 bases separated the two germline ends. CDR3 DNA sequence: TGTGCCAGCAGCTTAAATGGGGGGGCCGCAGATACGCAGTATTTT. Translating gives CASSLNGGAADTQYF.

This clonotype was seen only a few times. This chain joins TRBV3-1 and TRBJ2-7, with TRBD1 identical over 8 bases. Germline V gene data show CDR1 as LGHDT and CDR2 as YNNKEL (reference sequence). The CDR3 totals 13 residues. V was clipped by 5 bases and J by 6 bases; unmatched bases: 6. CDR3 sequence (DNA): TGTGCCAGCAGCGTATGGGGGACAGGCGAGCAGTACTTC. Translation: CASSVWGTGEQYF.

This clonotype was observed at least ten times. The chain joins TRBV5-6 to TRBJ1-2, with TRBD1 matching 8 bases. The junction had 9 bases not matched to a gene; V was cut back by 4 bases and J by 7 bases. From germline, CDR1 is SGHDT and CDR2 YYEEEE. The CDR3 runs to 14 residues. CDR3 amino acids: CASSMTGARGGYTF. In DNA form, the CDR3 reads TGTGCCAGCAGCATGACAGGGGCGAGAGGTGGCTACACCTTC.